A selection of T cell receptor beta chains follows, all from one sample in a study of blood T cells in healthy people across ages. A single record per CDR3 protein comes from TCRdb applying MiXCR to the 5' RACE reads. The table has about 1.5 million distinct CDR3 sequences, approximately 43% seen once. The specimen was blood. The origin of the receptors is a young woman in good health. Each CDR3 is given with its conserved first and last residue. The D gene is left open where the match is weak. A row's size may be missing; if present it is once, few, many or a size class.

v_gene	j_gene	d_gene	abundance	CDR3nt	CDR3aa
TRBV4-1	TRBJ2-7	NA	NA	TGCGCCAGCAGCCACGGGTCATCGGGCAACGAGCAGTACTTC	CASSHGSSGNEQYF
TRBV29-1	TRBJ2-4	NA	few	TGCAGCGTTGAAGATAGTTGGGCCAAAAACATTCAGTACTTC	CSVEDSWAKNIQYF
TRBV27	TRBJ2-7	NA	NA	TGTGCCAGCCGGACCTCTGGAACCGAGCAGTACTTC	CASRTSGTEQYF
TRBV20-1	TRBJ2-4	NA	few	TGCAGTGCTGACAGGGGAGGGGACATTCAGTACTTC	CSADRGGDIQYF
TRBV2	TRBJ2-7	NA	NA	TGTGCCAGCACCCGCAGGCGGGAAATATCCTACGAGCAGTACTTC	CASTRRREISYEQYF
TRBV11-1	TRBJ2-5	TRBD1	NA	TGTGCCAGCAGCTTAACACCGCAGGGGGCAATAGAGACCCAGTACTTC	CASSLTPQGAIETQYF
TRBV18	TRBJ2-5	TRBD1	NA	TGTGCCAGCTCACCGGACAGGGGGTCGGTGGAGACCCAGTACTTC	CASSPDRGSVETQYF
TRBV5-1	TRBJ2-1	TRBD2	many	TGCGCCAGCAGCTTTCGGGGGGGCTCGTACAATGAGCAGTTCTTC	CASSFRGGSYNEQFF
TRBV24-1	TRBJ2-1	NA	NA	TGTGCCGCCGGATTGGGGAACAATGAGCAGTTCTTC	CAAGLGNNEQFF
TRBV7-8	TRBJ2-4	NA	NA	TGTGCCAGCAGCTTAAGGCTCCCCGCCCCAAACATTCAGTACTTC	CASSLRLPAPNIQYF
TRBV13	TRBJ2-5	NA	few	TGTGCCAGCAGATCAGGAGGCAATGAGCAGTACTTC	CASRSGGNEQYF
TRBV12-5	TRBJ2-2	NA	NA	TGTGCTAGTGCCGAAAGACCGAACACCGGGGAGCTGTTTTTT	CASAERPNTGELFF
TRBV2	TRBJ2-3	NA	NA	TGTGCCAGCAGTGAACCGGGCCTGGCTACGCAGTATTTT	CASSEPGLATQYF
TRBV7-8	TRBJ2-1	NA	NA	TGTGCCAGCAGCTCCTTGCTCGACAATGAGCAGTTCTTC	CASSSLLDNEQFF
TRBV6-5	TRBJ2-2	NA	NA	TGTGCCAGCAGACCTGGACTGCCCACCGGGGAGCTGTTTTTT	CASRPGLPTGELFF
TRBV7-2	TRBJ2-7	TRBD2	NA	TGTGCCAGCAGCTTAGACTCTAGCGGGAGCTCCTACGAGCAGTACTTC	CASSLDSSGSSYEQYF